This TCR beta chain was retrieved from a study of identical twins (dated by TCRdb to about 2016). About the full investigation: TCR alpha and beta repertoires from monozygotic twins, unrelated adults of various ages and cord blood were deep-sequenced to test whether fetal clonotypes persist. Replicate twin experiments were performed at different times using different library preparation protocols to rule out contamination. The paper's findings and limits, for the study overall: Because the same donors could not be followed over many years, the conclusions relied on cross-sectional statistical analysis. Recombination models systematically underestimated out-of-frame TCR alpha sharing in monozygotic twins but agreed with sharing between unrelated individuals. Compared with coincidental sharing between unrelated individuals, out-of-frame TCR alpha sequences shared between twins had an excess of sequences with low generation probability. Invariant T cells such as MAIT and iNKT could partly confound zero-insertion analyses, although diverse VJ usage argued against such confounding for most clonotypes. The excess sharing between twins in beta out-of-frame sequences was weaker because fewer shared sequences reduced the signal-to-noise ratio. Abundant cord blood beta clonotypes carried fewer insertions; young adult naive repertoires showed a weaker similar trend, while memory repertoires showed none.

Reading from cysteine to phenylalanine, the CDR3 counts 15 amino acids. Only the CDR3 DNA is retained, 45 bases long and in frame from the first base. Ends trimmed: V by 6 bases, J by 4 bases; bases unmatched to a gene: 9. Library preparation used 5' RACE. TCRdb names Illumina HiSeq 2000 as the instrument used. A universal primer binding site was added through template switching, and the final cDNA carried a unique molecular identifier so that TCR cDNA molecules could be counted accurately. First-strand cDNA for TCR alpha and beta chains was synthesized from specific primers in the conserved constant-segment region. To control for contamination, every cDNA library was double barcoded, receiving both a SMART-Mk sample barcode and Illumina barcodes. TruSeq adapter sequences along with Illumina sample barcodes were introduced in two successive PCR steps. The Illumina HiSeq platform was used with custom primers to sequence TCR alpha and beta cDNA libraries. The authors' analysis ran thus. MiGEC was used to process raw reads and extract unique molecular identifiers, and MiXCR was used to find CDR3 positions. For each individual, recombination models were inferred using an EM algorithm with the repgenHMM and IGoR tools. Shared clonotype analysis was performed with the tcR package in R, normalizing sharing by the product of cloneset sizes. Out-of-frame nonproductive sequences were analyzed to study raw recombination free of thymic and clonal selection effects. TCRdb trimmed public reads at Q25 via fastp, called clones via MiXCR and kept in-frame beta chains. Entries are consolidated by CDR3 protein sequence, retaining the most common genes and DNA. None of the V and J calls come from the authors' own analysis; TCRdb made them. This sample lists 1.5 million to 2 million distinct CDR3 sequences; less than 35% were detected once. The ten largest clones represent less than 0.35% of the sample.

In the case of this clonotype: Its antigen is still unknown. The input lacks base qualities; no much larger clone sits a single base away.

Every donor was a healthy Caucasian. The TCR sequence derives from a newborn girl in good health. The specimen was cord blood. This chain is built from TRBV12-3 or TRBV12-4 and TRBJ2-3; 8 bases in the junction line up with TRBD1. The DNA reads as follows: TGTGCCAGCAGCCCGAAAGGACAGGGCGCAGATACGCAGTATTTT. It codes for CASSPKGQGADTQYF.